Shown below are 25 T cell receptor beta chains from a single sample sequenced in a study of T cell responses to AZD1222 COVID-19 vaccine. Data came from immunoSEQ multiplex PCR; TCRdb stores just in-frame clones and leaves some out. Of around 59,000 clones in the sample, nearly 90% were seen once. This specimen was peripheral blood, taken 28 days after the second AZD1222 dose. These receptor sequences come from an adult who received the AZD1222 COVID-19 vaccine.

V usage is TRBV4-1 and J usage is TRBJ1-5; TRBD1 agrees at 11 bases. Germline-derived CDR1 and CDR2 are MGHRA and YSYEKL. Germline trimming cut 4 bases from V and 7 bases from J; bases unmatched to any gene: 6. This CDR3 has 15 residues. CDR3 DNA sequence: TGCGCCAGCAGCCCCGGACAGGGGGCGGGGCAGCCCCAGCATTTT. Its translation is CASSPGQGAGQPQHF.

This clone was found a few times. The genes are TRBV4-3 and TRBJ1-2; 7 bases align to TRBD1. CDR1 and CDR2 from the germline V gene are LGHNA and YSLEER. V lost 5 bases to trimming and J lost 4 bases; unmatched junction nucleotides: 7. This CDR3 comprises 14 residues. CDR3 nucleotides: TGCGCCAGCAGCGCGGGACAGCATACCTATGGCTACACCTTC. Translating gives CASSAGQHTYGYTF.

This chain joins TRBV15 and TRBJ2-7; D is tentatively TRBD1 or TRBD2 (6 bases each). This CDR3 is built from 16 residues. The V and J ends lost 0 bases and 4 bases respectively, with 16 bases between them. Germline V gives CDR1 LNHNV, CDR2 YYDKDF (reference sequence). CDR3 region: CATSRDYTQGGYEQYF. For the CDR3, the DNA is TGTGCCACCAGCAGAGATTACACACAGGGAGGTTACGAGCAGTACTTC.

Concerning this clone: Compared with germline, one end of the junction differs, possibly owing to a read error. This rearrangement joins TRBV9 to TRBJ2-3; no definite D call. The CDR3 length is 12 residues. Germline CDR1 reads SGDLS; CDR2 reads YYNGEE. The DNA of the CDR3 is TGTGCCAGCAGCGTAGGTCTCTCTCTTCCCTCCTTT. Encoded protein: CASSVGLSLPSF.

The chain carries TRBV6-5 and TRBJ1-1; D uncertain. V lost 4 bases and J 5 bases, leaving 8 bases between the germline ends. This CDR3 is 12 amino acids long. The germline CDR1 and CDR2 sequences are MNHEY and SVGAGI. Written as DNA, the CDR3 is TGTGCCAGCAGTTCTCCGGAAACTGAAGCTTTCTTT. It codes for CASSSPETEAFF.

V and J are TRBV19 and TRBJ2-3; TRBD1 might be the D (5 bases). The CDR3 loop spans 13 amino acids. Germline CDR1 LNHDA, CDR2 SQIVND (reference sequence). Deletions cut 6 bases from V and 2 bases from J, with 9 bases between. CDR3 amino acids: CASRVRATDTQYF. The CDR3, as DNA: TGTGCCAGTAGAGTCAGGGCCACAGATACGCAGTATTTT. The entire variable domain, with the rest obtained from reference TRBV19 and TRBJ2-3, is as follows: DGGITQSPKYLFRKEGQNVTLSCEQNLNHDAMYWYRQDPGQGLRLIYYSQIVNDFQKGDIAEGYSVSREKKESFPLTVTSAQKNPTAFYLCASRVRATDTQYFGPGTRLTVL.

The J gene is TRBJ2-1, the V gene TRBV25-1, with 7 bases fitting TRBD2. Germline V gene lookup returns CDR1 MGHDK and CDR2 SYGVNS. CDR3 length: 15 amino acids. Trimming took 1 base from V and 7 from J; bases not matched to a gene: 7. This CDR3 reads CASSEWAGVENEQFF. The CDR3 DNA follows: TGTGCCAGCAGTGAATGGGCGGGAGTGGAGAATGAGCAGTTCTTC.

The chain is built from TRBV5-1 and TRBJ2-5; maybe TRBD1 (7 bases). Germline V gives CDR1 SGHRS, CDR2 YFSETQ. The CDR3 is 15 amino acids. V dropped 4 bases and J dropped 5 bases, with 18 bases sitting between them. Here the CDR3 DNA reads TGCGCCAGCAGCATGCCAGGGGGGAGGCCGGAGACCCAGTACTTC. Translated: CASSMPGGRPETQYF.

The DNA for the CDR3 is TGTGCCAGCAGTTACCTTAGTCTAGCGGGACAAGAGACCCAGTACTTC. It yields the protein CASSYLSLAGQETQYF. The chain joins TRBV6-2 or TRBV6-3 to TRBJ2-5; 9 bases align to TRBD2. CDR3 length equals 16 residues. Trimming at V came to 2 bases and at J to 2 bases, leaving 6 bases not matched to a gene. CDR1 and CDR2 from the germline V gene are MNHEY and SVGEGT.

The chain combines TRBV5-6 with TRBJ1-5, with TRBD1 as a possible D gene (6 bases). CDR1 SGHDT and CDR2 YYEEEE come from the germline V gene. The CDR3 is 14 amino acids. V was clipped by 3 bases and J by 6 bases, with 13 bases between them. The CDR3 nucleotides are TGTGCCAGCAGCTCCTACAGGGCCGTTCAGCCCCAGCATTTT. It yields the protein CASSSYRAVQPQHF.

This chain connects TRBV6-5 to TRBJ1-3, with 7 bases aligning to TRBD1. The CDR3 consists of 16 residues. Unmatched junction bases numbered 6, after V lost 0 bases and J lost 4 bases. The V gene's germline CDR1 is MNHEY and CDR2 SVGAGI. The CDR3 DNA reads as TGTGCCAGCAGTTACTCAGGACAGGCGATAGGAAACACCATATATTTT. This encodes CASSYSGQAIGNTIYF.

The CDR3 protein is CASNQGGRNTEAFF. CDR3 DNA: TGTGCCAGTAATCAGGGGGGACGGAACACTGAAGCTTTCTTT. The gene calls are TRBV19 and TRBJ1-1; 7 bases agree with TRBD1. The CDR3 covers 14 residues. Unmatched junction bases numbered 6, after V lost 7 bases and J lost 1 base. The germline V gene encodes CDR1 LNHDA and CDR2 SQIVND (reference sequence).

This chain's CDR3 is CASSSGQVGSYGYTF. CDR3 DNA: TGTGCCAGCAGCTCGGGACAGGTGGGCTCCTATGGCTACACCTTC. The chain uses TRBV5-8 and TRBJ1-2; 8 bases agree with TRBD1. Per the germline V gene, CDR1 is SGHTS and CDR2 is YDEGEE. The CDR3 length is 15 residues. V was clipped by 3 bases and J by 4 bases; unmatched bases: 8.

The CDR3 loop is CASSIRGRGQPQHF. The DNA of the CDR3 is TGTGCCAGTAGTATAAGGGGGCGAGGTCAGCCCCAGCATTTT. This chain connects TRBV19 to TRBJ1-5; 7 nucleotides line up with TRBD1. CDR1 is LNHDA, CDR2 SQIVND, per germline (reference sequence). The CDR3 has 14 residues. V shed 2 bases, J shed 6 bases, and the junction held 4 bases outside the gene matches.

The chain uses TRBV2 and TRBJ1-4, with TRBD1 matching 7 bases. Germline trimming cut 4 bases from V and 6 bases from J; bases unmatched to any gene: 8. The CDR3 has 15 amino acids. Germline-derived CDR1 and CDR2 are SNHLY and FYNNEI. The CDR3 sequence: CASSVPGRGHEKLFF. CDR3 nucleotide sequence: TGTGCCAGCAGTGTGCCAGGGAGGGGGCATGAAAAACTGTTTTTT.

This clone was detected once. This sequence joins TRBV3-1 (or the pseudogene TRBV3-2) and TRBJ2-2; D gene ambiguous. The CDR3 runs 13 residues. Trimming took 8 bases from V and 7 from J, leaving 14 bases between them. Germline-derived CDR1 and CDR2 are LGHDT and YNNKEL (reference sequence). This CDR3 reads CASGENIDGELFF. DNA for the CDR3: TGTGCCAGCGGAGAGAATATAGACGGGGAGCTGTTTTTT.

J is TRBJ1-6 and V is TRBV11-2; D call uncertain. There are 12 residues in the CDR3. The V gene lost 6 bases and the J gene lost 7 bases, with 7 bases spanning the gap. Germline V gene lookup returns CDR1 SGHAT and CDR2 FQNNGV. The CDR3 bases are TGTGCCAGCAGGACGGGGAATTCACCCCTCCACTTT. This codes for CASRTGNSPLHF.

The chain is built from TRBV18 and TRBJ2-7, with a weak D call TRBD1 (5 bases). The length of the CDR3 is 15 residues. V was cut by 2 bases and J by 3 bases, with 14 bases left in between. From germline, CDR1 is KGHSH and CDR2 LQKENI. CDR3 protein: CASSPRSGSVYEQYF. The CDR3 region has the DNA TGTGCCAGCTCACCAAGGTCAGGGTCCGTCTACGAGCAGTACTTC.

This chain joins TRBV7-8 and TRBJ2-1; TRBD2 matches 15 bases. This CDR3 is built from 17 residues. V shed 4 bases, J shed 8 bases, and the junction held 9 bases outside the gene matches. Germline values: CDR1 SGHVS, CDR2 FQNEAQ. CDR3 amino acids: CASSSEGLAGGWDEQFF. In DNA form, the CDR3 reads TGTGCCAGCAGCTCCGAGGGACTAGCGGGGGGATGGGATGAGCAGTTCTTC.

The chain has TRBV14 and TRBJ2-3; D ambiguous. Germline lookup yields CDR1 SGHDN and CDR2 FVKESK. The CDR3 length is 12 residues. V gave up 8 bases and J gave up 3 bases, with 9 bases separating them. CDR3 loop: CASQRETDTQYF. The CDR3 DNA follows: TGTGCCAGCCAGCGTGAGACAGATACGCAGTATTTT.

The V and J genes are TRBV5-1 and TRBJ2-3; possible D gene TRBD1, 7 bases. The germline gives CDR1 SGHRS, CDR2 YFSETQ. V lost 2 bases and J lost 6, with 13 bases in between. This CDR3 is 14 amino acids long. CDR3: CASSFLTGRDTQYF. As DNA, the CDR3 is TGCGCCAGCAGCTTCCTGACAGGGAGGGATACGCAGTATTTT.

This chain links TRBV5-1 with TRBJ1-6; maybe TRBD1 (6 bases). V was trimmed by 4 bases and J by 7 bases, leaving 18 bases between them. CDR1 is SGHRS and CDR2 is YFSETQ in the germline V gene. There are 16 residues in the CDR3. This CDR3 reads CASSGMGAEANSPLHF. CDR3 coding DNA: TGCGCCAGCAGCGGGATGGGGGCCGAAGCGAATTCACCCCTCCACTTT.

A single count supports this clone. The chain carries TRBV7-2 and TRBJ1-3, with D maybe TRBD1 (6 bases). The ends were cut back, 2 bases at V and 2 bases at J, with 13 bases in the middle. The CDR3 covers 16 residues. Germline V CDR1 and CDR2: SGHTA, FQGNSA. CDR3 sequence: CASSLTLQGAGNTIYF. Here the CDR3 DNA reads TGTGCCAGCAGCTTAACCTTACAGGGTGCTGGAAACACCATATATTTT.

The chain is built from TRBV27 and TRBJ2-1; TRBD2 aligns across 8 bases. J lost 5 bases, V lost 4 bases, and 10 bases had no gene match. CDR1 and CDR2 from the germline V gene are MNHEY and SMNVEV (reference sequence). The CDR3 covers 16 residues. CDR3 in DNA: TGTGCCAGCAGTTCACCGGGACTAGGGTACCACAATGAGCAGTTCTTC. It specifies CASSSPGLGYHNEQFF.

The rearrangement links TRBV5-1 to TRBJ1-4; D is unresolved. Trimming removed 3 bases from V and 1 base from J, with 10 bases in between. Germline lookup yields CDR1 SGHRS and CDR2 YFSETQ. The CDR3 consists of 15 residues. For the CDR3, the DNA is TGCGCCAGCAGCTCAATGTCAGGAACTAATGAAAAACTGTTTTTT. Its protein product is CASSSMSGTNEKLFF.